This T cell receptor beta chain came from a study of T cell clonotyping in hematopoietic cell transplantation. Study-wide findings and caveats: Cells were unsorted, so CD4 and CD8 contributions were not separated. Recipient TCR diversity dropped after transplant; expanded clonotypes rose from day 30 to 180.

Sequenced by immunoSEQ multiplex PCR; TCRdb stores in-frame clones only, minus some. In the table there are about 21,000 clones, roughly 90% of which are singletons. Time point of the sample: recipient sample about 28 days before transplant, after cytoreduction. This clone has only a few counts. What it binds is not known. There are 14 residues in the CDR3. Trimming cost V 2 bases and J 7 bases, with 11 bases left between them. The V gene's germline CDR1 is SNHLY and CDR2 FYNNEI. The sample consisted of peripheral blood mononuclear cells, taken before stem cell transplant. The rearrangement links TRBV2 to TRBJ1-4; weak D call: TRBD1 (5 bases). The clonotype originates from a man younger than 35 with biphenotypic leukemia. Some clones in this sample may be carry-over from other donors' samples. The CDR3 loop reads CASSEIRTFEKLFF. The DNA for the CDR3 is TGTGCCAGCAGTGAAATTCGGACATTTGAAAAACTGTTTTTT.